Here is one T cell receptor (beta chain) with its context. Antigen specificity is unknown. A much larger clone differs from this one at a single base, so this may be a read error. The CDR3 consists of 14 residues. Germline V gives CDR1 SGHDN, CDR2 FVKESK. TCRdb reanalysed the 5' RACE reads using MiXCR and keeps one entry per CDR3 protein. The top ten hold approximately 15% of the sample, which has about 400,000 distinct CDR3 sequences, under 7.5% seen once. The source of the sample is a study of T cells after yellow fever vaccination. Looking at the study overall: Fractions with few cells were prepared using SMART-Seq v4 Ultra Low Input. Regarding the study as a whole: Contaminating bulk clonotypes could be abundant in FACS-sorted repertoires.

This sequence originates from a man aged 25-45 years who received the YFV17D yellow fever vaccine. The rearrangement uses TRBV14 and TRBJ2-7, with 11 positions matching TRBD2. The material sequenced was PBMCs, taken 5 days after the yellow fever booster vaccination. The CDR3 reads CVSSQGLAAGREYF. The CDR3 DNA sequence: TGTGTCAGCAGCCAGGGACTAGCGGCCGGGAGGGAGTACTTC.